This TCR beta chain was identified during a study of blood T cell repertoires in COVID-19. Study-level information: T cells, B-cell-depleted T cells, or PBMCs provided the cDNA or gDNA that served as material.

The Seattle patients joined while their infection was active and were tracked longitudinally afterward. In its sample, this clone was seen many times. Per the original data handling: Reference gene primer amplification gave nucleated cell count estimates. Assay used: immunoSEQ multiplex PCR; TCRdb lists only in-frame clones, some missing. D and trimming were read from the DNA, whereas the V and J calls and clone size are those reported in that table. The table shows more than 80,000 clones, with 76% occurring only once. The sample comprised peripheral blood. The TCR originated in a man at least 80 years old with COVID-19, enrolled during active disease.

CDR3 DNA sequence: TGTGCCAGCAGTTTAGAGTGGCAGGGGGCAGGGTACGAGCAGTACTTC. As protein: CASSLEWQGAGYEQYF. The chain carries TRBV27 and TRBJ2-7; 8 nucleotides line up with TRBD1. This CDR3 spans 16 amino acids. Germline assignment: CDR1 MNHEY and CDR2 SMNVEV (reference sequence). Trimming at V came to 2 bases and at J to 4 bases, leaving 10 bases not matched to a gene.